This T cell receptor beta chain was retrieved from a study of blood T cell repertoires in COVID-19. Looking at the study overall: The United States, Italy and Spain were the sources of the acute and convalescent COVID-19 samples. The cDNA or gDNA used as material had been derived from T cells, B-cell-depleted T cells, or PBMCs.

CDR1 and CDR2 (germline): SQVTM, ANQGSEA. V lost 3 bases, J lost 1 base, and 5 bases stayed unmatched. This CDR3 is built from 14 residues. Original data processing: Amplification of reference gene primers provided the estimated nucleated cell counts. The protocol was immunoSEQ multiplex PCR, while the TCRdb copy is restricted to in-frame clones and leaves out a portion. That table is the source of V, J and clone size, and D and trimming were worked out from the DNA. Of around 190,000 clones listed, 88% are singletons. V gene TRBV29-1 combines with J gene TRBJ1-1, with 7 bases fitting TRBD1. This receptor was taken from a human donor in a cohort sampled during active COVID-19. Sequencing was performed on peripheral blood. CDR3 bases: TGCAGCGTTGATCGGTCAGGGGGGAACACTGAAGCTTTCTTT. Protein product: CSVDRSGGNTEAFF. Based on the CDR3 plus reference TRBV29-1 and TRBJ1-1, the full variable domain is SAVISQKPSRDICQRGTSLTIQCQVDSQVTMMFWYRQQPGQSLTLIATANQGSEATYESGFVIDKFPISRPNLTFSTLTVSNMSPEDSSIYLCSVDRSGGNTEAFFGQGTRLTVV.